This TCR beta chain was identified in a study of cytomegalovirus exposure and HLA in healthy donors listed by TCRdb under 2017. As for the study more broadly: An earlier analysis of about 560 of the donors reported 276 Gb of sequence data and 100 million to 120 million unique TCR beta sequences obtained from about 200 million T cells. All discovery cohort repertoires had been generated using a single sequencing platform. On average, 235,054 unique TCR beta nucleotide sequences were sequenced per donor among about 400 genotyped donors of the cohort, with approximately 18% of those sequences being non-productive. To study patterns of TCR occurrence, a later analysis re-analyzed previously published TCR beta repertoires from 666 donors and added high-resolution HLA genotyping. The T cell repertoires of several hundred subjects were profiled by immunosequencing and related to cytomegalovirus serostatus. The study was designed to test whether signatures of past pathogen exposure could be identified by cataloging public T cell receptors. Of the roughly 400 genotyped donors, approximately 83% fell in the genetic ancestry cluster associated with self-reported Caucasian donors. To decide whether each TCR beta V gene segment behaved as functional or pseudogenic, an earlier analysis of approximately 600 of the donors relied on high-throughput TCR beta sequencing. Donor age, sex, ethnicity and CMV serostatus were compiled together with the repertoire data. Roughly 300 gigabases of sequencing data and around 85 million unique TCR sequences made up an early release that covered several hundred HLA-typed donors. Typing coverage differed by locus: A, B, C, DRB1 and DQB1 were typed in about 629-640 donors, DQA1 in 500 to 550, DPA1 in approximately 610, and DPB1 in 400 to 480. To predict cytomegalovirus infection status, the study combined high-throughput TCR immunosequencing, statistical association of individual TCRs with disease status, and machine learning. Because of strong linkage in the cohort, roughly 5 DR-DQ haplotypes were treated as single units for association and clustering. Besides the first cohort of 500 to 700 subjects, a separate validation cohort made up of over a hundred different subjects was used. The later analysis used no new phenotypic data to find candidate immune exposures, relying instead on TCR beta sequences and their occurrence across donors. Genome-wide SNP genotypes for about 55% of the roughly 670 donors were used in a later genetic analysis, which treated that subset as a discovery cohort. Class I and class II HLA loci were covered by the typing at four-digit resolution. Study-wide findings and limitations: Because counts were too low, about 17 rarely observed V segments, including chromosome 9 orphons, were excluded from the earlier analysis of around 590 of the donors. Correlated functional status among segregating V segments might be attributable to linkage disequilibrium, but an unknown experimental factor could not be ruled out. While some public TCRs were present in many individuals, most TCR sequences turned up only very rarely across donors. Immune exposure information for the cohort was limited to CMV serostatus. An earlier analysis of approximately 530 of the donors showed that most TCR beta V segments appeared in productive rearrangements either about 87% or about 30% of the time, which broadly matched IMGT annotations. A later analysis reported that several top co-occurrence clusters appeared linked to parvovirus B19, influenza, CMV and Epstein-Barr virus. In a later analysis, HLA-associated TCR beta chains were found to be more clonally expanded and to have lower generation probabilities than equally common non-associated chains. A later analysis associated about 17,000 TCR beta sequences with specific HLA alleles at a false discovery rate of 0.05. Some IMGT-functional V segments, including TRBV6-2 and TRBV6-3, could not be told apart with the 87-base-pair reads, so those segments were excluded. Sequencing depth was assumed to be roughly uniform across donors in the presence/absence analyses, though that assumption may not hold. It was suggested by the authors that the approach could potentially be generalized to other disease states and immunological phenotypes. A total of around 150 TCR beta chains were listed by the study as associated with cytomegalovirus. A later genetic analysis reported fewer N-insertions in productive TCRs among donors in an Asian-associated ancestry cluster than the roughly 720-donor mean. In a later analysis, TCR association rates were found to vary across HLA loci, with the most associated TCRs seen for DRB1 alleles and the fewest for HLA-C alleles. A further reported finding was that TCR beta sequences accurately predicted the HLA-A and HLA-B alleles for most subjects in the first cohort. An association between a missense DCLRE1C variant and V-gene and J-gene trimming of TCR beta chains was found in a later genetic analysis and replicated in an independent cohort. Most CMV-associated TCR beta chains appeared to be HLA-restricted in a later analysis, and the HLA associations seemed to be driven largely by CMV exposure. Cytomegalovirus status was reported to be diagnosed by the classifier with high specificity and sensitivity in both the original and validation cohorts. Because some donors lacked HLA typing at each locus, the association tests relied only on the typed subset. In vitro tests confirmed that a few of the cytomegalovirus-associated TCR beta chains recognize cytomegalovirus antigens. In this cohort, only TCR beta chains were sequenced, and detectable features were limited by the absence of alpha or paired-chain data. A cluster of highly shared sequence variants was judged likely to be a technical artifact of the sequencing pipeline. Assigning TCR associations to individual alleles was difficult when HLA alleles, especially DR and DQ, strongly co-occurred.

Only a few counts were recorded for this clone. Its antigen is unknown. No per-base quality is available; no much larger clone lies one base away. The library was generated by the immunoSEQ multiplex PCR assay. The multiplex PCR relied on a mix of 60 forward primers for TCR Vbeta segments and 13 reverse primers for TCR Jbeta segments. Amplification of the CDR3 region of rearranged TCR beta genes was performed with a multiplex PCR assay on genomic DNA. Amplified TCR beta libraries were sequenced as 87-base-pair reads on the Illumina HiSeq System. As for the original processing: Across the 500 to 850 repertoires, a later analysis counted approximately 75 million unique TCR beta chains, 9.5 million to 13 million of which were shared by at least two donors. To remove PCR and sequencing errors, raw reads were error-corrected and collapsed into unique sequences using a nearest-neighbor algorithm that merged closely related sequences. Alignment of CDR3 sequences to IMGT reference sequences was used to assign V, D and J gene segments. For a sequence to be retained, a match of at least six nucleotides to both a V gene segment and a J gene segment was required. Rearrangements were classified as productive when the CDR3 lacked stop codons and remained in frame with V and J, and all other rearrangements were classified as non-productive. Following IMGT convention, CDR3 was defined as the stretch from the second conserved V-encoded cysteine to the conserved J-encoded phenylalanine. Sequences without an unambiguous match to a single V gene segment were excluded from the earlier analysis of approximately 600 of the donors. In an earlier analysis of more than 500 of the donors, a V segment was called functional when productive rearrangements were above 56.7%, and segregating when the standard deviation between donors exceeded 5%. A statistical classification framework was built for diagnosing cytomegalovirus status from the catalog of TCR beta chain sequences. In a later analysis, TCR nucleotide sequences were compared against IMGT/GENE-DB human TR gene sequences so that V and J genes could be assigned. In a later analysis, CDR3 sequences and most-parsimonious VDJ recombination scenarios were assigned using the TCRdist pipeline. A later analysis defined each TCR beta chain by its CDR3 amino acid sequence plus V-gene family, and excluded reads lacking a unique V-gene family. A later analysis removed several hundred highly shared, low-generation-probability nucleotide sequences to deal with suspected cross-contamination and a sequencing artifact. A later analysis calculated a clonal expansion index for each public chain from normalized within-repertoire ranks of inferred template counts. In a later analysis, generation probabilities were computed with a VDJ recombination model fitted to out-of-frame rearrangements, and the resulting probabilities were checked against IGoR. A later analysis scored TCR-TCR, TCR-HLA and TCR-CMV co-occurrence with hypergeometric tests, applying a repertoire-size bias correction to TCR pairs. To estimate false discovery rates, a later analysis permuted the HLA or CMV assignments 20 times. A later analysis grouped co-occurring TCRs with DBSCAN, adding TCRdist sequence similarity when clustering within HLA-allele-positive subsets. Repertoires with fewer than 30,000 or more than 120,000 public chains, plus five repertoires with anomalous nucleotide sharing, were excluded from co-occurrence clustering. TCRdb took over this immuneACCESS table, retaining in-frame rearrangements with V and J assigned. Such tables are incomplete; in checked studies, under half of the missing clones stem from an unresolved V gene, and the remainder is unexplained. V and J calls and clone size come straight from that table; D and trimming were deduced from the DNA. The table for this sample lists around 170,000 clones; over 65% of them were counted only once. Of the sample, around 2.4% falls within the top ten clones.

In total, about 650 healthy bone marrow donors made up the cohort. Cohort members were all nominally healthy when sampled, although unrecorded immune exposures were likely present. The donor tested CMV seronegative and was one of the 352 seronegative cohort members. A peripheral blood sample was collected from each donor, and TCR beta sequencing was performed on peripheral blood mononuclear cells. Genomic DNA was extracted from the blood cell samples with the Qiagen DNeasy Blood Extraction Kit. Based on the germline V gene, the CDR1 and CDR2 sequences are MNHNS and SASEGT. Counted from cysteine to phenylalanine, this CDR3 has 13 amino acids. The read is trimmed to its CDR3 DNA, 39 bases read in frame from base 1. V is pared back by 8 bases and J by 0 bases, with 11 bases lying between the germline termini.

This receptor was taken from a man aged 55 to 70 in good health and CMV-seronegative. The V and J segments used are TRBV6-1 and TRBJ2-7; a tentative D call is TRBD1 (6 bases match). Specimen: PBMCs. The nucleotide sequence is TGTGCCAGCGCGTCCAGGGGCTCCTACGAGCAGTACTTC. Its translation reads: CASASRGSYEQYF.